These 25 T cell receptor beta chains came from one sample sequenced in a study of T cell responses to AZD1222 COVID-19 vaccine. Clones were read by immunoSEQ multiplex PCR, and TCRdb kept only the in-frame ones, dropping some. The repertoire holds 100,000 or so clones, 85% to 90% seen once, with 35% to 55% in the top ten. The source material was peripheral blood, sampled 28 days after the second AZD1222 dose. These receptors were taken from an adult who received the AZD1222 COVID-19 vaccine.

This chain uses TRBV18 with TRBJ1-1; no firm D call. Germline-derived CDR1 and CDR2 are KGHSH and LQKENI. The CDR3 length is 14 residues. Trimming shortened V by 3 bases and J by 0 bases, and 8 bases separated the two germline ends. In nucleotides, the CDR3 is TGTGCCAGCTCACCGGCAATTATGAACACTGAAGCTTTCTTT. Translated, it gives CASSPAIMNTEAFF.

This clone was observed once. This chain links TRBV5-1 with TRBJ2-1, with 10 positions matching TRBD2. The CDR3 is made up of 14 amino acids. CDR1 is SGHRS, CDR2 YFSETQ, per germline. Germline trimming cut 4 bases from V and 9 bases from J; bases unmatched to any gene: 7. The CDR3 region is CASSPSGSGGEQFF. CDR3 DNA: TGCGCCAGCAGCCCTAGCGGGAGCGGCGGTGAGCAGTTCTTC.

CDR3 residues: CASSMQNQPQHF. CDR3 nucleotide sequence: TGTGCCAGCAGCATGCAAAATCAGCCCCAGCATTTT. The chain employs TRBV7-8 and TRBJ1-5; the D is unclear. CDR1 is SGHVS and CDR2 is FQNEAQ in the germline V gene. This CDR3 has 12 residues. V lost 5 bases, J lost 4 bases, and 6 bases lay in between. The whole variable domain, filled in from reference TRBV7-8 and TRBJ1-5, reads GAGVSQSPRYKVAKRGQDVALRCDPISGHVSLFWYQQALGQGPEFLTYFQNEAQLDKSGLPSDRFFAERPEGSVSTLKIQRTQQEDSAVYLCASSMQNQPQHFGDGTRLSIL.

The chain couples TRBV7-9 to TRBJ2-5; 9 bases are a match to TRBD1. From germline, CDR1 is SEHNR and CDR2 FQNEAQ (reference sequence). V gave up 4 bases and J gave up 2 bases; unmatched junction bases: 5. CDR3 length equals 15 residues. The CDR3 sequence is CASSSQQGAQETQYF. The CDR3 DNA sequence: TGTGCCAGCAGCTCCCAACAGGGGGCGCAAGAGACCCAGTACTTC.

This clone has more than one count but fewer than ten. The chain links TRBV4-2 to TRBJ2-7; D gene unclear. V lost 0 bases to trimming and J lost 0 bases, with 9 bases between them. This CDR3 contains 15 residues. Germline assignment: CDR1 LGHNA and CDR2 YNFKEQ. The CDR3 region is CASSQDLVSSYEQYF. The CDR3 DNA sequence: TGTGCCAGCAGCCAAGATCTGGTCAGCTCCTACGAGCAGTACTTC.

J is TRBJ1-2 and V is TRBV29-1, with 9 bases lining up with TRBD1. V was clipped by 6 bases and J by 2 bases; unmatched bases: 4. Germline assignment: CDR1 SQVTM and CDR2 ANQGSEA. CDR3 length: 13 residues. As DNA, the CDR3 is TGCAGCGTAGCAGGACAGGGGAACTATGGCTACACCTTC. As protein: CSVAGQGNYGYTF.

CDR3: CASSLARMGLAGGGAGELFF. The CDR3 region has the DNA TGTGCCAGCAGTTTGGCCCGCATGGGACTAGCGGGAGGAGGGGCCGGGGAGCTGTTTTTT. The chain links TRBV28 to TRBJ2-2, with TRBD2 matching 15 bases. The V segment lost 3 bases and the J segment 6 bases; nucleotides outside the gene matches: 14. The length of the CDR3 is 20 residues. Germline V lookup: CDR1 MDHEN, CDR2 SYDVKM.

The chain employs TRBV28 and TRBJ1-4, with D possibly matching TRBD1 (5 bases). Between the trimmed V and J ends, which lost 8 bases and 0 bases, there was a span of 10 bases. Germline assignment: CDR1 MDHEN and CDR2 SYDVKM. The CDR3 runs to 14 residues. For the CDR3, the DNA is TGTGCCAGCGGTCGGGGGTCAACTAATGAAAAACTGTTTTTT. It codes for CASGRGSTNEKLFF. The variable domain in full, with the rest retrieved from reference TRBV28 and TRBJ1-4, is DVKVTQSSRYLVKRTGEKVFLECVQDMDHENMFWYRQDPGLGLRLIYFSYDVKMKEKGDIPEGYSVSREKKERFSLILESASTNQTSMYLCASGRGSTNEKLFFGSGTQLSVL.

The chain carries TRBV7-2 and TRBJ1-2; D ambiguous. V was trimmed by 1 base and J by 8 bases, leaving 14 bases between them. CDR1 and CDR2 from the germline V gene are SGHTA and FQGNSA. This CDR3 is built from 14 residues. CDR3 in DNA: TGTGCCAGCAGCTTAGGTGGACTCTTGGGGGGCTACACCTTC. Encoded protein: CASSLGGLLGGYTF.

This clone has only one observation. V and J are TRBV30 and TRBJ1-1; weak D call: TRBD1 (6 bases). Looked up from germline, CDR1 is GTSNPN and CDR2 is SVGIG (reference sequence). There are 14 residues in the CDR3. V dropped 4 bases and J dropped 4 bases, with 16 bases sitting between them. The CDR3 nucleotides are TGTGCCTGGATATTGGGGGCTGTGGGCACTGAAGCTTTCTTT. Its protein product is CAWILGAVGTEAFF.

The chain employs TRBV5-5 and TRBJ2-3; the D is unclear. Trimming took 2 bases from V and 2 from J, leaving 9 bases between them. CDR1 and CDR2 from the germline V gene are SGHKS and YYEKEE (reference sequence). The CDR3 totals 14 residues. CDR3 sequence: CASSFGWDTDTQYF. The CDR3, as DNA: TGTGCCAGCAGCTTCGGTTGGGACACAGATACGCAGTATTTT.

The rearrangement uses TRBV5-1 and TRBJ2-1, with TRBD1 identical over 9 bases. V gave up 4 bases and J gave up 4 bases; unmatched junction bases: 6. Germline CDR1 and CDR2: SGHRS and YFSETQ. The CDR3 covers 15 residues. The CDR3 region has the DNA TGCGCCAGCAGCGCCACGGGACAGGGTTACAATGAGCAGTTCTTC. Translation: CASSATGQGYNEQFF.

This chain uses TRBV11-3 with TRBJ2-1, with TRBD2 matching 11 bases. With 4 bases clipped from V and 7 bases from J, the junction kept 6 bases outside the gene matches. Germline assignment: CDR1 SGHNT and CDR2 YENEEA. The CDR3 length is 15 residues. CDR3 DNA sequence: TGTGCCAGCAGCTACGAACTAGCGGGAGAAAATGAGCAGTTCTTC. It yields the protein CASSYELAGENEQFF.

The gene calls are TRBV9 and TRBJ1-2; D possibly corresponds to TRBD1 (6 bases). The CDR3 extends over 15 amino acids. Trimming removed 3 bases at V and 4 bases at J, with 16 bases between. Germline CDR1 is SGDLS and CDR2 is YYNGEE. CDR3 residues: CASSDTGSRRYGYTF. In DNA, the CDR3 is TGTGCCAGCAGCGACACAGGGAGCCGACGCTATGGCTACACCTTC.

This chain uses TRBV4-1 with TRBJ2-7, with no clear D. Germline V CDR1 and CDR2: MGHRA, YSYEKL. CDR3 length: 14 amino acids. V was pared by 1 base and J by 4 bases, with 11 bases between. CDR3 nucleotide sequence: TGCGCCAGCAGCCAAGGATTAGGGAATTACGAGCAGTACTTC. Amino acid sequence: CASSQGLGNYEQYF.

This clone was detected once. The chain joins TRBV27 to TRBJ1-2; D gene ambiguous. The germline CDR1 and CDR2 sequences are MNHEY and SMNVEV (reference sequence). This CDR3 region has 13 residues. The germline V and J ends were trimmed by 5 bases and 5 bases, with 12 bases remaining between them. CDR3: CASSRSMLYGYTF. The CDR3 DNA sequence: TGTGCCAGCAGTCGAAGCATGCTATATGGCTACACCTTC.

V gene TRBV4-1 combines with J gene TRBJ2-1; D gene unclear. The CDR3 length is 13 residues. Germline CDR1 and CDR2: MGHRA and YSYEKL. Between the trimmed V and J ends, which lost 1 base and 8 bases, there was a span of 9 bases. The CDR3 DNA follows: TGCGCCAGCAGCCAAGCCGGATGGGATGAGCAGTTCTTC. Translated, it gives CASSQAGWDEQFF.

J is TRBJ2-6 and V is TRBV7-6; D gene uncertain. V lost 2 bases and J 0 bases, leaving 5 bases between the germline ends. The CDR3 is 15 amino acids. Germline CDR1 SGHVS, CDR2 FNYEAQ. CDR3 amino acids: CASSLRSSGANVLTF. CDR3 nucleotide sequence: TGTGCCAGCAGCTTAAGAAGCTCTGGGGCCAACGTCCTGACTTTC.

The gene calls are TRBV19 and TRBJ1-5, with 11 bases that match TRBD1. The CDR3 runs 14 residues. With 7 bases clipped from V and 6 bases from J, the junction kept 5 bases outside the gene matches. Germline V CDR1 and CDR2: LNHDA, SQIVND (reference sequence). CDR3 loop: CASTGQGAPQPQHF. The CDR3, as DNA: TGTGCCAGTACCGGACAGGGGGCGCCTCAGCCCCAGCATTTT.

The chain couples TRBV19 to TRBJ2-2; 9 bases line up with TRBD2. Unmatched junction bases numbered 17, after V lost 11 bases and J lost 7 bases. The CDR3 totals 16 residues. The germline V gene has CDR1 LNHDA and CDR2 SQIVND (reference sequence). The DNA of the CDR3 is TGTGCCTCCCGAAGGCTAGCGGGAAATCTTGGCGGGGAGCTGTTTTTT. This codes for CASRRLAGNLGGELFF.

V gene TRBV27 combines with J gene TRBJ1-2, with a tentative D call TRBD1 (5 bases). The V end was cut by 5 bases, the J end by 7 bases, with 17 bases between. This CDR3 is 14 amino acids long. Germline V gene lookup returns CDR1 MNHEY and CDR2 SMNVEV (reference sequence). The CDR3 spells CASSAGPLTGGYTF. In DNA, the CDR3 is TGTGCCAGCAGTGCAGGGCCCCTAACGGGTGGCTACACCTTC.

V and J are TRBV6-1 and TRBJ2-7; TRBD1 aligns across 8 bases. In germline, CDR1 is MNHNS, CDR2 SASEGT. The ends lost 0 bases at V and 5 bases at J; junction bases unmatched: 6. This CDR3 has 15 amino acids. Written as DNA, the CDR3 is TGTGCCAGCAGTGAAGCTCCAGGGGGCATCGACGAGCAGTACTTC. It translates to CASSEAPGGIDEQYF.

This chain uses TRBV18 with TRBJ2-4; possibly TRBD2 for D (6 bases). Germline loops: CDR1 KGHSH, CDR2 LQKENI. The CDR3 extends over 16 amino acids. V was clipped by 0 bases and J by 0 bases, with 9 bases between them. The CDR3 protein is CASSPPGGIAKNIQYF. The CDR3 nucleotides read TGTGCCAGCTCACCACCGGGGGGAATAGCCAAAAACATTCAGTACTTC.

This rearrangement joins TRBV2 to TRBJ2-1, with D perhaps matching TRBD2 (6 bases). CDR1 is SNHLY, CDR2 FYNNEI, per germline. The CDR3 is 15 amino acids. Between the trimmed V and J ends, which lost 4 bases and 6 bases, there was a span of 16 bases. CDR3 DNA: TGTGCCAGCAGTGGGCCCCCCACTAGCATCAATGAGCAGTTCTTC. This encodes CASSGPPTSINEQFF.

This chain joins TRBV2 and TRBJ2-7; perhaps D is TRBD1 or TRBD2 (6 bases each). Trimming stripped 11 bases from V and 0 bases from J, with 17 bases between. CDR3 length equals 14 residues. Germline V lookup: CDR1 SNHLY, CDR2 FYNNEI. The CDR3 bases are TGTGCCTTCAAGGGGGAGGCACTCTCCTACGAGCAGTACTTC. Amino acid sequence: CAFKGEALSYEQYF.